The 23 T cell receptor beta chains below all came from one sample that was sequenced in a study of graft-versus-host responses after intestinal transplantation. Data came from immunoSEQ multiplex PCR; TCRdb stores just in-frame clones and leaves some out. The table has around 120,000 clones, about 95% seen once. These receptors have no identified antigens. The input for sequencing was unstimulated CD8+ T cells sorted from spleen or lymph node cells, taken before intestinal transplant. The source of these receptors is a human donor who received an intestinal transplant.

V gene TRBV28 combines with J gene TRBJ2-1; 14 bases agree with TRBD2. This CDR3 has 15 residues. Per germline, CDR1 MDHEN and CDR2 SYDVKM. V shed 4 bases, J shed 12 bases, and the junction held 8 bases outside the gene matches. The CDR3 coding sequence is TGTGCCAGCAGTTCGGGACTAGCGGGAGTGGGGGGGCAGTTCTTC. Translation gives CASSSGLAGVGGQFF.

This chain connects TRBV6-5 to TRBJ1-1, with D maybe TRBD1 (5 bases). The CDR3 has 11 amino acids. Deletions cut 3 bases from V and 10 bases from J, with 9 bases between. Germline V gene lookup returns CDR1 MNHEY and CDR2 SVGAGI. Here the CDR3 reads CASSYRGGAFF. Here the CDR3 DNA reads TGTGCCAGCAGTTATCGCGGGGGAGCTTTCTTT.

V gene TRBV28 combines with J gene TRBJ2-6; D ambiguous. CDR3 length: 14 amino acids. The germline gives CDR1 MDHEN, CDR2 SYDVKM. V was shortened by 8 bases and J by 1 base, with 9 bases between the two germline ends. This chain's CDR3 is CASGPESGANVLTF. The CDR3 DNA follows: TGTGCCAGCGGTCCGGAATCTGGGGCCAACGTCCTGACTTTC.

The CDR3 region is CASSYSGAWDTGELFF. CDR3 DNA sequence: TGTGCCAGCAGTTACTCGGGGGCCTGGGACACCGGGGAGCTGTTTTTT. This rearrangement joins TRBV6-5 to TRBJ2-2; the D gene is possibly TRBD1 (6 bases). Germline-derived CDR1 and CDR2 are MNHEY and SVGAGI. CDR3 length equals 16 residues. V shed 0 bases and J shed 3 bases, with 11 bases lying between them.

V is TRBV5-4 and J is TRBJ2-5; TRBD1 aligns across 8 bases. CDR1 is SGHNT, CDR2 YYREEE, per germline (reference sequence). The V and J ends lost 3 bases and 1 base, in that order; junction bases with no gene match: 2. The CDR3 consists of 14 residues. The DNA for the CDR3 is TGTGCCAGCAGCTACAGGGGGACCCAAGAGACCCAGTACTTC. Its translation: CASSYRGTQETQYF.

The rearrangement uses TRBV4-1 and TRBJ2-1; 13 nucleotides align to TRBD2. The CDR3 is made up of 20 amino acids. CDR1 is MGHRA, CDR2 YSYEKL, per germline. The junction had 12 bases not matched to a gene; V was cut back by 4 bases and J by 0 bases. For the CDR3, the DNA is TGCGCCAGCAGCCCTGCGGGACTAGCGGGATCAAAGAGCTCCTACAATGAGCAGTTCTTC. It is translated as CASSPAGLAGSKSSYNEQFF.

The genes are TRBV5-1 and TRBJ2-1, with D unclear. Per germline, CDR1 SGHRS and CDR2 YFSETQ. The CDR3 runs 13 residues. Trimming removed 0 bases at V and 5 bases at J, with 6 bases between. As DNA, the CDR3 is TGCGCCAGCAGCTTGGGTGAAGACAATGAGCAGTTCTTC. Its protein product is CASSLGEDNEQFF.

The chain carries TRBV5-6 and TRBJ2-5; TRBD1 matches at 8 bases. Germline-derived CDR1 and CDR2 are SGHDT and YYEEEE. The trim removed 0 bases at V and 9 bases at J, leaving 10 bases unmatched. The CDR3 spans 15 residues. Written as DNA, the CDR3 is TGTGCCAGCAGCTTGGGGACAGGGCCCTGGATGTCCCAGTACTTC. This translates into CASSLGTGPWMSQYF.

The CDR3 sequence is CASSMRGEYYEQYF. The DNA of the CDR3 is TGTGCCAGTAGTATGAGGGGGGAATACTACGAGCAGTACTTC. The chain employs TRBV19 and TRBJ2-7; either TRBD1 or TRBD2 may supply D (6 bases each). The CDR3 spans 14 residues. Looked up from germline, CDR1 is LNHDA and CDR2 is SQIVND (reference sequence). The V end lost 3 bases, the J end lost 3 bases, and 12 bases lay between the germline ends. Based on the CDR3 plus reference TRBV19 and TRBJ2-7, the full variable domain is DGGITQSPKYLFRKEGQNVTLSCEQNLNHDAMYWYRQDPGQGLRLIYYSQIVNDFQKGDIAEGYSVSREKKESFPLTVTSAQKNPTAFYLCASSMRGEYYEQYFGPGTRLTVT.

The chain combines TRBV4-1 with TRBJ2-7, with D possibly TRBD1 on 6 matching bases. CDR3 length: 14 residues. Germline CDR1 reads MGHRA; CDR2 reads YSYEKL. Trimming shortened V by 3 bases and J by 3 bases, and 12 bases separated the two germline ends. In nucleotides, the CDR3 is TGCGCCAGCAGCCAGGGGGCTGATATCTACGAGCAGTACTTC. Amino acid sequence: CASSQGADIYEQYF.

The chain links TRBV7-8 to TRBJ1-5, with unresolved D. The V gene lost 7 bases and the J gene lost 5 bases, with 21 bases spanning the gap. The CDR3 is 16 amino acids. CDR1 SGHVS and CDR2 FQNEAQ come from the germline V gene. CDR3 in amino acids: CASTQSPNTDYQPQHF. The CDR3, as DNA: TGTGCCAGCACTCAAAGTCCCAATACGGACTATCAGCCCCAGCATTTT. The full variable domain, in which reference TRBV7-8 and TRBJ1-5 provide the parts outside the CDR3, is GAGVSQSPRYKVAKRGQDVALRCDPISGHVSLFWYQQALGQGPEFLTYFQNEAQLDKSGLPSDRFFAERPEGSVSTLKIQRTQQEDSAVYLCASTQSPNTDYQPQHFGDGTRLSIL.

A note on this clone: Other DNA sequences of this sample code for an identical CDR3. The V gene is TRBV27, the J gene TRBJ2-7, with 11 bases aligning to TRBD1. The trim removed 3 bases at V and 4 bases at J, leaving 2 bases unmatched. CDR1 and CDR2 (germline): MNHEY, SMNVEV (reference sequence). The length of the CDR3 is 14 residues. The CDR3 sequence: CASSFGTGGYEQYF. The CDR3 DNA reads TGTGCCAGCAGTTTTGGGACAGGGGGGTACGAGCAGTACTTC.

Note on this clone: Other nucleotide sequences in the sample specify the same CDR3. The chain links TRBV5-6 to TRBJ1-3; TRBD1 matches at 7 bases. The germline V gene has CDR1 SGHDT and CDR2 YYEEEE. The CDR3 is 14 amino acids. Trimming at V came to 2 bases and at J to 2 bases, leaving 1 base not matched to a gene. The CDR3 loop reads CASSLGTAGNTIYF. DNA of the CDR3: TGTGCCAGCAGCTTAGGGACAGCTGGAAACACCATATATTTT.

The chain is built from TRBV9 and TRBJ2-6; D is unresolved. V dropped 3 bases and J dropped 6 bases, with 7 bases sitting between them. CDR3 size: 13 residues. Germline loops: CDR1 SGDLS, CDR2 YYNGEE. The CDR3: CASSASEANVLTF. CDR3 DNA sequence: TGTGCCAGCAGCGCCAGTGAGGCCAACGTCCTGACTTTC.

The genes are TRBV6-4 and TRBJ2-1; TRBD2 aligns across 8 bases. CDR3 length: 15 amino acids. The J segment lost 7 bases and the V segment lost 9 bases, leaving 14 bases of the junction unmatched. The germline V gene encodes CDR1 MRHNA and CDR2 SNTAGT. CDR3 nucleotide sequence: TGTGCCAGGACTGATTCAGTAGCGGGAAAGAATGAGCAGTTCTTC. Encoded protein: CARTDSVAGKNEQFF.

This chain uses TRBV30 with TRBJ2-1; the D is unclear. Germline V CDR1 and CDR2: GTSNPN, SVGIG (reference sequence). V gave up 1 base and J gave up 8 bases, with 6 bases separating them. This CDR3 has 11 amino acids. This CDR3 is CAWSGWDEQFF. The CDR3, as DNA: TGTGCCTGGAGTGGATGGGATGAGCAGTTCTTC.

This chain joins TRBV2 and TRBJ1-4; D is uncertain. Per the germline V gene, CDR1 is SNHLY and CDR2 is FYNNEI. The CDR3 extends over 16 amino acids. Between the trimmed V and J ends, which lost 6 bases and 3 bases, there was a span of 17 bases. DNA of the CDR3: TGTGCCAGCAGGCATACCCCAGCCCCGGCTAATGAAAAACTGTTTTTT. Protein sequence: CASRHTPAPANEKLFF.

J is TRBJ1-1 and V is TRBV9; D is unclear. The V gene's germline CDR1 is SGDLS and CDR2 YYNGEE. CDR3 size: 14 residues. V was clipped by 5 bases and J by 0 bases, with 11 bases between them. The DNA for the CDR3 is TGTGCCAGCAGTAACGGACGGATGAACACTGAAGCTTTCTTT. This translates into CASSNGRMNTEAFF.

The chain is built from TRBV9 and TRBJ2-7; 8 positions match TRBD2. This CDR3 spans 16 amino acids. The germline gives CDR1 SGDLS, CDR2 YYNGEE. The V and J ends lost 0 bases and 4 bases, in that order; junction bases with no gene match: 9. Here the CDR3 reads CASSVGTSPSSYEQYF. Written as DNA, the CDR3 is TGTGCCAGCAGCGTAGGGACTAGCCCTAGTTCATACGAGCAGTACTTC.

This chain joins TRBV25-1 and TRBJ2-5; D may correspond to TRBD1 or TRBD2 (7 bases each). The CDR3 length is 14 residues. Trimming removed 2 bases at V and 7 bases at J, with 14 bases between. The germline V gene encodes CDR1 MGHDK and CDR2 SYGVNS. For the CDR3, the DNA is TGTGCCAGCAGTGAAAATTCCAGGGGGGGGACCCAGTACTTC. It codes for CASSENSRGGTQYF.

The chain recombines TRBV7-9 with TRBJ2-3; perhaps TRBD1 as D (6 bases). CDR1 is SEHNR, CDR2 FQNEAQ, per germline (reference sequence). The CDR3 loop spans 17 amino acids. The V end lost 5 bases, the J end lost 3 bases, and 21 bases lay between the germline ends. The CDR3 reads CASSPPGVHGSTDTQYF. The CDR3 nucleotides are TGTGCCAGCAGCCCCCCAGGGGTACATGGGTCTACAGATACGCAGTATTTT.

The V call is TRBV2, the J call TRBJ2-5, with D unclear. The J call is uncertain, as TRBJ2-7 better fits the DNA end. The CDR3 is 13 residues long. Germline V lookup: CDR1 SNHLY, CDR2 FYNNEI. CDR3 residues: CASSGGNSYEQYF. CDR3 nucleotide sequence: TGTGCCAGCAGTGGTGGCAATTCCTACGAGCAGTACTTC.

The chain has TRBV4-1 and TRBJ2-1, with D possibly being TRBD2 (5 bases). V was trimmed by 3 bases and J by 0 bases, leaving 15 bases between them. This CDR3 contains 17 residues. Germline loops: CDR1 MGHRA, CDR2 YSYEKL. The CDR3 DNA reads TGCGCCAGCAGCCAGGTGGACGGGGTGAGCTCCTACAATGAGCAGTTCTTC. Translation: CASSQVDGVSSYNEQFF.